Listed below are T cell receptor beta chains from one sample, sequenced in a study of cytomegalovirus exposure and HLA in healthy donors. Repertoires were generated with immunoSEQ multiplex PCR, while TCRdb's copy carries only in-frame clones and drops some. Of about 130,000 clones in the sample, 60% to 85% are singletons; the top ten hold about 1.8%. The sequenced sample consisted of PBMCs. The receptor set was obtained from a woman between 40 and 55 years old in good health and CMV-seronegative. The CDR3 runs from the conserved cysteine through the conserved F or W. A D gene is named only where the DNA matches it firmly. Some rows mark clone size as missing; the rest say once, few, many or name a class of expanded clone.

CDR3: CASSLIGRSSEKLFF
DNA: TGCGCCAGCAGCTTAATCGGCCGGAGCTCTGAAAAACTGTTTTTT
D: .
V: TRBV5-1
length: 15
size: .
J: TRBJ1-4

CDR3: CASSLGQRSEQYF
DNA: TGTGCCAGCAGCTTAGGGCAGAGGAGCGAGCAGTACTTC
D: .
V: TRBV7-6
length: 13
size: once
J: TRBJ2-7

CDR3: CASSKYLWRESADTQYF
DNA: TGTGCCAGCAGCAAATACCTCTGGCGGGAATCGGCAGATACGCAGTATTTT
D: .
V: TRBV21-1
length: 17
size: few
J: TRBJ2-3

CDR3: CAISESKSGRVDNEQFF
DNA: TGTGCCATCAGTGAGTCGAAGAGCGGGAGGGTTGACAATGAGCAGTTCTTC
D: TRBD2
V: TRBV10-3
length: 17
size: .
J: TRBJ2-1

CDR3: CASSSLTAFYEQYF
DNA: TGTGCCAGCAGCTCGTTGACAGCTTTCTACGAGCAGTACTTC
D: .
V: TRBV7-9
length: 14
size: once
J: TRBJ2-7

CDR3: CAISEGTGDIETQYF
DNA: TGTGCCATATCGGAGGGCACTGGGGATATAGAGACCCAGTACTTC
D: .
V: TRBV21-1
length: 15
size: once
J: TRBJ2-5

CDR3: CASRSGGRETQYF
DNA: TGTGCCAGCAGGAGCGGGGGCCGTGAGACCCAGTACTTC
D: TRBD2
V: TRBV6-5
length: 13
size: .
J: TRBJ2-5

CDR3: CSSSLVGGDTEAFF
DNA: TGTTCCAGCAGCTTAGTCGGGGGGGACACTGAAGCTTTCTTT
D: .
V: TRBV7-9
length: 14
size: .
J: TRBJ1-1

CDR3: CASSQDTYNEQFF
DNA: TGTGCCAGCAGCCAGGACACTTACAATGAGCAGTTCTTC
D: .
V: TRBV14
length: 13
size: .
J: TRBJ2-1

CDR3: CASSLFQGAEDTQYF
DNA: TGTGCCAGCAGTTTATTTCAGGGGGCTGAAGATACGCAGTATTTT
D: TRBD1
V: TRBV28
length: 15
size: .
J: TRBJ2-3

CDR3: CASSLVTGDQPQHF
DNA: TGTGCCAGCAGCTTAGTGACGGGGGACCAGCCCCAGCATTTT
D: .
V: TRBV7-9
length: 14
size: .
J: TRBJ1-5

CDR3: CASSLRWDRGTVVAYGYTF
DNA: TGTGCCAGTAGTTTGCGATGGGACAGGGGTACAGTCGTCGCCTATGGCTACACCTTC
D: TRBD1
V: TRBV19
length: 19
size: .
J: TRBJ1-2

CDR3: CASSSERGRGTDTQYF
DNA: TGTGCCAGCAGCTCCGAGCGGGGTCGAGGCACAGATACGCAGTATTTT
D: TRBD2
V: TRBV13
length: 16
size: .
J: TRBJ2-3

CDR3: CASSPGQGALGYTF
DNA: TGTGCCAGCAGCCCGGGACAGGGGGCTTTGGGCTACACCTTC
D: TRBD1
V: TRBV6-6
length: 14
size: .
J: TRBJ1-2

CDR3: CSVGPGASGPKETQYF
DNA: TGCAGCGTCGGCCCTGGGGCTAGCGGTCCGAAGGAGACCCAGTACTTC
D: TRBD2
V: TRBV29-1
length: 16
size: .
J: TRBJ2-5

CDR3: CASSLSGGSRETQYF
DNA: TGTGCCAGCAGCTTGAGCGGGGGGTCACGGGAGACCCAGTACTTC
D: TRBD2
V: TRBV7-8
length: 15
size: .
J: TRBJ2-5

CDR3: CASSSPLRGNYGYTF
DNA: TGTGCCAGCAGTTCTCCCCTCAGGGGTAACTATGGCTACACCTTC
D: .
V: TRBV6-5
length: 15
size: .
J: TRBJ1-2

CDR3: CASSESTGGSPLHF
DNA: TGTGCCAGCAGTGAATCCACAGGGGGCTCACCCCTCCACTTT
D: TRBD1
V: TRBV6-1
length: 14
size: few
J: TRBJ1-6

CDR3: CSVYFSDSKNSQYF
DNA: TGCAGCGTTTACTTTAGCGATTCCAAAAACAGTCAGTACTTC
D: .
V: TRBV29-1
length: 14
size: once
J: TRBJ2-4

CDR3: CASREDNTGELFF
DNA: TGTGCCAGCAGGGAGGACAACACCGGGGAGCTGTTTTTT
D: .
V: TRBV2
length: 13
size: once
J: TRBJ2-2

CDR3: CASRGAGMGGTEAFF
DNA: TGCGCCAGCAGGGGCGCGGGGATGGGAGGCACTGAAGCTTTCTTT
D: .
V: TRBV5-1
length: 15
size: .
J: TRBJ1-1

CDR3: CAWSVLSGPDTKLFF
DNA: TGTGCCTGGAGTGTACTTTCAGGGCCCGACACTAAACTGTTTTTT
D: .
V: TRBV30
length: 15
size: .
J: TRBJ1-4

CDR3: CASSERTGGTGELFF
DNA: TGTGCCAGCAGTGAGAGGACAGGGGGAACCGGGGAGCTGTTTTTT
D: TRBD1
V: TRBV2
length: 15
size: .
J: TRBJ2-2

CDR3: CASSYRGEAFF
DNA: TGTGCCAGCAGTTACAGGGGGGAAGCTTTCTTT
D: .
V: TRBV6-5
length: 11
size: .
J: TRBJ1-1

CDR3: CSVARASANEQFF
DNA: TGCAGCGTTGCCCGGGCTAGCGCCAATGAGCAGTTCTTC
D: .
V: TRBV29-1
length: 13
size: .
J: TRBJ2-1

CDR3: CAISEGDREGNQPQHF
DNA: TGTGCCATCAGTGAGGGGGACAGGGAAGGCAATCAGCCCCAGCATTTT
D: TRBD1
V: TRBV10-3
length: 16
size: .
J: TRBJ1-5

CDR3: CASRTGPRGSQETQYF
DNA: TGTGCCAGCAGGACAGGCCCAAGGGGTAGCCAAGAGACCCAGTACTTC
D: .
V: TRBV7-9
length: 16
size: .
J: TRBJ2-5

CDR3: CARHNLAGGHGEGTQYF
DNA: TGTGCCAGACACAACCTCGCGGGTGGGCACGGCGAAGGAACCCAGTACTTC
D: .
V: TRBV2
length: 17
size: once
J: TRBJ2-5

CDR3: CASSPQRTDLYEQYF
DNA: TGTGCCAGCAGCCCCCAGCGGACTGACCTCTACGAGCAGTACTTC
D: .
V: TRBV14
length: 15
size: .
J: TRBJ2-7

CDR3: CASSLQGQGYYEQYF
DNA: TGTGCCAGCAGCTTACAAGGACAGGGGTACTACGAGCAGTACTTC
D: TRBD1
V: TRBV13
length: 15
size: .
J: TRBJ2-7

CDR3: CSVVLGGETQYF
DNA: TGCAGCGTTGTTCTGGGGGGAGAGACCCAGTACTTC
D: .
V: TRBV29-1
length: 12
size: .
J: TRBJ2-5

CDR3: CAWRRTYTDTQYF
DNA: TGTGCCTGGAGGAGGACATACACAGATACGCAGTATTTT
D: .
V: TRBV30
length: 13
size: .
J: TRBJ2-3

CDR3: CASSMGHTTDTQYF
DNA: TGTGCCAGTAGTATGGGGCATACCACAGATACGCAGTATTTT
D: .
V: TRBV19
length: 14
size: once
J: TRBJ2-3

CDR3: CASRGLAGFGEQYF
DNA: TGTGCCAGCAGAGGACTAGCGGGGTTTGGGGAGCAGTACTTC
D: TRBD2
V: TRBV27
length: 14
size: .
J: TRBJ2-7

CDR3: CASSGRGSFRTSGRNEQFF
DNA: TGTGCCAGCAGTGGACGGGGTAGTTTCCGGACTAGCGGGAGGAATGAGCAGTTCTTC
D: TRBD2
V: TRBV6-1
length: 19
size: few
J: TRBJ2-1

CDR3: CASSATFTDTQYF
DNA: TGTGCCAGCAGTGCCACATTCACAGATACGCAGTATTTT
D: .
V: TRBV6-1
length: 13
size: few
J: TRBJ2-3

CDR3: CAIGRDRVGGELFF
DNA: TGTGCCATCGGGAGGGACAGGGTCGGCGGGGAGCTGTTTTTT
D: TRBD1
V: TRBV10-3
length: 14
size: .
J: TRBJ2-2

CDR3: CASSLRGEYEQYF
DNA: TGTGCCAGCAGCTTACGAGGAGAATACGAGCAGTACTTC
D: .
V: TRBV7-9
length: 13
size: .
J: TRBJ2-7

CDR3: CASSPRRTSLSEDTQYF
DNA: TGTGCCAGCAGCCCCCGCCGGACTAGCCTATCTGAAGATACGCAGTATTTT
D: TRBD2
V: TRBV5-4
length: 17
size: .
J: TRBJ2-3

CDR3: CASSLTGGSYEQYF
DNA: TGTGCCAGCAGCTTAACAGGGGGCTCCTACGAGCAGTACTTC
D: .
V: TRBV7-3
length: 14
size: .
J: TRBJ2-7

CDR3: CASSLRGLDGMRAFF
DNA: TGTGCCAGCAGTTTAAGGGGGCTAGACGGGATGCGAGCTTTCTTT
D: TRBD1
V: TRBV28
length: 15
size: .
J: TRBJ1-1

CDR3: CASSQFGDQETQYF
DNA: TGCGCCAGCAGCCAATTCGGGGACCAAGAGACCCAGTACTTC
D: .
V: TRBV4-1
length: 14
size: .
J: TRBJ2-5

CDR3: CASSLSTGLNTEAFF
DNA: TGTGCCAGCAGTTTATCTACAGGCTTGAACACTGAAGCTTTCTTT
D: .
V: TRBV27
length: 15
size: .
J: TRBJ1-1

CDR3: CASSPRLARGDEQFF
DNA: TGCGCCAGCAGCCCTCGACTAGCCCGGGGGGATGAGCAGTTCTTC
D: TRBD2
V: TRBV5-1
length: 15
size: .
J: TRBJ2-1

CDR3: CSSSLAGSSGVDEQFF
DNA: TGTTCCAGCAGCTTAGCGGGATCTAGCGGGGTTGATGAGCAGTTCTTC
D: TRBD2
V: TRBV7-9
length: 16
size: few
J: TRBJ2-1

CDR3: CASSPTGRDSRQPQHF
DNA: TGCGCCAGCAGCCCGACAGGGAGAGATAGCAGACAGCCCCAGCATTTT
D: TRBD1
V: TRBV5-1
length: 16
size: .
J: TRBJ1-5

CDR3: CAWSVEGGNTIYF
DNA: TGTGCCTGGAGTGTAGAGGGAGGAAACACCATATATTTT
D: .
V: TRBV30
length: 13
size: .
J: TRBJ1-3

CDR3: CASSQGAGQIYGYTF
DNA: TGTGCCAGCAGCCAAGGAGCCGGACAGATCTATGGCTACACCTTC
D: .
V: TRBV16
length: 15
size: .
J: TRBJ1-2

CDR3: CSVLDPGGEKLFF
DNA: TGCAGCGTTCTCGACCCGGGGGGTGAAAAACTGTTTTTT
D: .
V: TRBV29-1
length: 13
size: .
J: TRBJ1-4

CDR3: CASRLGTGMWPDTQYF
DNA: TGTGCCAGCAGACTCGGGACAGGGATGTGGCCAGATACGCAGTATTTT
D: TRBD1
V: TRBV28
length: 16
size: .
J: TRBJ2-3

CDR3: CASRDWTTQYF
DNA: TGCGCCAGCAGGGACTGGACGACCCAGTACTTC
D: .
V: TRBV10-2
length: 11
size: .
J: TRBJ2-5